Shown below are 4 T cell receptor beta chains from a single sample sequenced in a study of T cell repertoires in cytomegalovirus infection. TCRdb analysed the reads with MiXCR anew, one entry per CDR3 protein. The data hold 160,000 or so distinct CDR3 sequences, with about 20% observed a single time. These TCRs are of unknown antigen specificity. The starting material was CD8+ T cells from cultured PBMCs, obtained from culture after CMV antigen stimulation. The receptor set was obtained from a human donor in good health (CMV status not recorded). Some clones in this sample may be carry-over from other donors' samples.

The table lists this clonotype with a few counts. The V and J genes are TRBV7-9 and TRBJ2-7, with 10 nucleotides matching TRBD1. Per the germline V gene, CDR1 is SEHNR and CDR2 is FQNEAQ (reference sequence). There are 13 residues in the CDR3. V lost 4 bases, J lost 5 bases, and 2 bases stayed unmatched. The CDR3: CASSYGTGDEQYF. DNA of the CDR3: TGTGCCAGCAGCTATGGGACAGGGGACGAGCAGTACTTC.

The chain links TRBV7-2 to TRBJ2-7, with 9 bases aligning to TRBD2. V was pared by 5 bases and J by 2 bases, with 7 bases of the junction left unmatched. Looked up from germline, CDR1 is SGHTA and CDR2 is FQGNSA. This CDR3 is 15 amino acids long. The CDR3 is CASSPISGGPYEQYF. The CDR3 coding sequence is TGTGCCAGCAGCCCGATCAGCGGGGGGCCCTACGAGCAGTACTTC.

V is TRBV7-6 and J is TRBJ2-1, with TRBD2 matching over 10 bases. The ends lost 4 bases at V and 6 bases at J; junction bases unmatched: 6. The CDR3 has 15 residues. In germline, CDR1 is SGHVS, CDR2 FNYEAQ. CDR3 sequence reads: CASSSYSGGRNEQFF. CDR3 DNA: TGTGCCAGCAGCTCTTATAGCGGGGGGCGCAATGAGCAGTTCTTC.

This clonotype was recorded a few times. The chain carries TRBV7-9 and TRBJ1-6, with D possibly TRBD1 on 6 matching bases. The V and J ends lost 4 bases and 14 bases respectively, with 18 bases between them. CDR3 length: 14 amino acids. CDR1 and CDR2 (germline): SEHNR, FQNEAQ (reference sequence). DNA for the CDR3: TGTGCCAGCAGCTACCAGGGGAATCCCCATGCCCTCCACTTT. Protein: CASSYQGNPHALHF. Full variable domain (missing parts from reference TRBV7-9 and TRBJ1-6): DTGVSQNPRHKITKRGQNVTFRCDPISEHNRLYWYRQTLGQGPEFLTYFQNEAQLEKSRLLSDRFSAERPKGSFSTLEIQRTEQGDSAMYLCASSYQGNPHALHFGNGTRLTVT.